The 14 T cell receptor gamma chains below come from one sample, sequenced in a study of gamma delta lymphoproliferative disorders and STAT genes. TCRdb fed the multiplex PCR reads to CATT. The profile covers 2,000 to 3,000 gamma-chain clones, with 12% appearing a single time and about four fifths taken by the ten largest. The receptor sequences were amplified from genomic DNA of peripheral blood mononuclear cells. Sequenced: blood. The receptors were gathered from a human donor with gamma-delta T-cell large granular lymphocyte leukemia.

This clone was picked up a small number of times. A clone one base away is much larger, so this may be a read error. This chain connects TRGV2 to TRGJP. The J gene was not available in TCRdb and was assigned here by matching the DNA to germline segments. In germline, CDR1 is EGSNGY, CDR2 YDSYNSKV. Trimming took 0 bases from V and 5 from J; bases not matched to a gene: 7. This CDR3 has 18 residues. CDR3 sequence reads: CATWDGPEKELGKKIKVF. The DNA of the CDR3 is TGTGCCACCTGGGACGGGCCAGAAAAAGAGTTGGGCAAAAAAATCAAGGTATTT.

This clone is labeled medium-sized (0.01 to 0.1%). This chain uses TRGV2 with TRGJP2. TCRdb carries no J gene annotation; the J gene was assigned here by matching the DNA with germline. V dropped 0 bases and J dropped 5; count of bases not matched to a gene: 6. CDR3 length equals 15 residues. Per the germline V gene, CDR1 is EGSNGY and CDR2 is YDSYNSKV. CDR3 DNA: TGTGCCACCTGGGACGGGCTGGCGAGTGATTGGATCAAGACGTTT. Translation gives CATWDGLASDWIKTF.

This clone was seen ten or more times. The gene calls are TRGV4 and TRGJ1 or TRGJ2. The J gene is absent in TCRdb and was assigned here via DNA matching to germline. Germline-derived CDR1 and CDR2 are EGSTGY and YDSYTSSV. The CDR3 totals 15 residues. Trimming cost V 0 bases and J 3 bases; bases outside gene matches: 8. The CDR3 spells CATWDGPEFYYKKLF. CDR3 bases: TGTGCCACCTGGGATGGGCCTGAATTTTATTATAAGAAACTCTTT.

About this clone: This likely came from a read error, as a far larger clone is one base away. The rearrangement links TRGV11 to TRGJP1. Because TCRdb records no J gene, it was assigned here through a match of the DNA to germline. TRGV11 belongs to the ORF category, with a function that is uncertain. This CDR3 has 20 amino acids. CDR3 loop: CTTAPAGLGTAYTTGWFKIF. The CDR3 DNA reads TGTACCACTGCGCCTGCTGGATTAGGCACAGCCTATACCACTGGTTGGTTCAAGATATTT.

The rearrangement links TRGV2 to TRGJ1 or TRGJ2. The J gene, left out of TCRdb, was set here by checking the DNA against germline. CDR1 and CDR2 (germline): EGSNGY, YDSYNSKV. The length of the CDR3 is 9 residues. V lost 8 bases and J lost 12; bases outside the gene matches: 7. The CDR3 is CATFLGKLF. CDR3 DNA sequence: TGTGCCACCTTCCTTGGGAAACTCTTT.

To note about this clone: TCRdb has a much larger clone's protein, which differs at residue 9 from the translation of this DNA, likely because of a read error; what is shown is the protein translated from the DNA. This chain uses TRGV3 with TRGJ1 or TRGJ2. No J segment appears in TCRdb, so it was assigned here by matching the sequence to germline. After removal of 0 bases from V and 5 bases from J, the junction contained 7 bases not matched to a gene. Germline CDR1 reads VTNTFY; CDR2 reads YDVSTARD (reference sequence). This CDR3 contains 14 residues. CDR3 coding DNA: TGTGCCACCTGGGACAGGCCGGATCATTATAAGAAACTCTTT. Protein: CATWDRPDHYKKLF.

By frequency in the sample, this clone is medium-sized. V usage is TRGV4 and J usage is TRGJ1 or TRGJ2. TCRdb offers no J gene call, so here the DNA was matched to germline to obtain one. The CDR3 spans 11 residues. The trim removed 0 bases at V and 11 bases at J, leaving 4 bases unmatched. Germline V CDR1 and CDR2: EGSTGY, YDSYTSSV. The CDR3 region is CATWDGPQKLF. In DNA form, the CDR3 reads TGTGCCACCTGGGATGGGCCGCAGAAACTCTTT.

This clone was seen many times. CDR3 coding DNA: TGTGCCACCTGGGACGGTAGGGGGAACTATAAGAAACTCTTT. Translating gives CATWDGRGNYKKLF. The chain has TRGV4 and TRGJ1 or TRGJ2. Here the J gene came from matching the DNA to germline, since TCRdb omits it. The CDR3 is 14 amino acids. The ends lost 4 bases at V and 7 bases at J; junction bases unmatched: 13. Per germline, CDR1 EGSTGY and CDR2 YDSYTSSV.

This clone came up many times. The CDR3 protein is CATWDMGYYKKLF. For the CDR3, the DNA is TGTGCCACCTGGGACATGGGCTATTATAAGAAACTCTTT. The chain couples TRGV5 to TRGJ1 or TRGJ2. The J gene was not available in TCRdb and was assigned here by matching the DNA to germline segments. J lost 4 bases, V lost 2 bases, and 5 bases had no gene match. Per the germline V gene, CDR1 is VINAFY and CDR2 is YDVSNSKD. There are 13 residues in the CDR3.

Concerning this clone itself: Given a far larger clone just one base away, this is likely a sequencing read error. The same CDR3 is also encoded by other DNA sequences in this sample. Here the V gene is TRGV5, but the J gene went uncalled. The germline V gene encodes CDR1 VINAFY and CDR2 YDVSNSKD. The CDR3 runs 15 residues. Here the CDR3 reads CATWDRLRNYYKKLF. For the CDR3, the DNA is TGTGCCACCTGGGACAGGCTAAGGAATTATTATAAGAAACTTTTT.

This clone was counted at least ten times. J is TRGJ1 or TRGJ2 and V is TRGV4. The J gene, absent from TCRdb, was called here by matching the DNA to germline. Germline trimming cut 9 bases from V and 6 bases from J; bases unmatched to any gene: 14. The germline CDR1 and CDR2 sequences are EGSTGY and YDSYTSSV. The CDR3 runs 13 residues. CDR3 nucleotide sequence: TGTGCCACCCCCACCCCCCCTTTTTATAAGAAACTCTTT. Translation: CATPTPPFYKKLF.

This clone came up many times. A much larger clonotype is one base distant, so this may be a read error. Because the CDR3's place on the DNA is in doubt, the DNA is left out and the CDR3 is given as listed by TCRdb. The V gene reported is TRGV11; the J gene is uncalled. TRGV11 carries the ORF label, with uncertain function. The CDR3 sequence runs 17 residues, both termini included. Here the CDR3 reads CTTVPAGLVPLLYKKLF.

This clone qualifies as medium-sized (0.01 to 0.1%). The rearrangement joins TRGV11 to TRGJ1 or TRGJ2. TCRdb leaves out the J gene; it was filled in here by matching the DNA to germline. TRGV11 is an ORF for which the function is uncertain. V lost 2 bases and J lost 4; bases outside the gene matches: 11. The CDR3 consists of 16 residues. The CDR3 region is CACWIRPHSLYYKKLF. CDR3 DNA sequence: TGTGCCTGCTGGATTAGGCCCCATTCCCTATATTATAAGAAACTCTTT.

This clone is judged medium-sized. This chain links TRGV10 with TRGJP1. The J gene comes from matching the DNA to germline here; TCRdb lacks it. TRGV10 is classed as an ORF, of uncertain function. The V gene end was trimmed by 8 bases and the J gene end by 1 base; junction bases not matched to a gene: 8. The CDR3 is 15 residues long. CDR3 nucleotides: TGTGCTGCGTGGGTTCGGGGTACCACTGGTTGGTTCAAGATATTT. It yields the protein CAAWVRGTTGWFKIF.